A selection of T cell receptor beta chains follows, all from one sample in a study of blood T cell repertoires in COVID-19. Using immunoSEQ multiplex PCR, the repertoire was profiled, and TCRdb retains in-frame clones only, with some absent. The sample includes 300,000 or so clones, just over 90% of them seen just once. The sequencing input was peripheral blood. The receptors were sampled from a woman aged 25 to 39 with COVID-19, enrolled during active disease. Both conserved end residues are trimmed from each CDR3. Each record gives: clone size, V gene, CDR3 length, CDR3 protein. A clone size is listed for some rows: how often the clone was seen (once, few, many), or a class if it is expanded.

once,TRBV6-5,13,ASRPTSGTGNEQF
once,TRBV6-5,11,ASRGLLFYEQY
.,TRBV27,15,ASSTIGLAGGSYEQY
.,TRBV7-9,13,ASSLFRDRSNTQY
.,TRBV7-9,12,ASSLSGSGNTIY
few,TRBV19,13,ASSTRFGGRAEAF
.,TRBV2,12,ASSELQRNTEAF
once,TRBV29-1,11,SVGHEVTGELF
.,TRBV2,13,ASSEARGENQPQH
.,TRBV12-5,12,ASGLIPDSEKLF
.,TRBV28,12,ASSLVYRQNEQF
.,TRBV4-1,12,ASSQARSTDTQY
.,TRBV7-8,12,ASSLSGVSYEQY
.,TRBV30,11,AWSDRGYTEAF
.,TRBV3-1/TRBV3-2,11,ASSQGLLEKLF
.,TRBV5-1,11,ASRDTGNTEAF
.,TRBV10-3,14,AISESGQSSNQPQH
.,TRBV4-1,13,ASSQEGAGPQPQH
few,TRBV30,12,AWRGQGGNTEAF
.,TRBV24-1,15,ATSGPATGDNTDTQY
.,TRBV11-2,13,ASSLTGYMNTEAF
.,TRBV18,12,ASSQGQGVQPQH
once,TRBV7-6,11,ASSLGRATEAF
.,TRBV12-3/TRBV12-4,11,ASSLGQQQPQH
.,TRBV5-6,13,ASSLQGAVNSPLH
.,TRBV7-2,16,ASSLVGAGTGRRNEQF
.,TRBV5-1,13,ASSFTSGLYNEQF
.,TRBV19,10,ASSDREMALF
.,TRBV2,14,ASSEARGGANQPQH
once,TRBV19,13,ASNPGTGTGNTIY
.,TRBV11-2,15,ASSSRSSTGYRAEAF
.,TRBV11-2,14,ASSQVGGSYNSPLH